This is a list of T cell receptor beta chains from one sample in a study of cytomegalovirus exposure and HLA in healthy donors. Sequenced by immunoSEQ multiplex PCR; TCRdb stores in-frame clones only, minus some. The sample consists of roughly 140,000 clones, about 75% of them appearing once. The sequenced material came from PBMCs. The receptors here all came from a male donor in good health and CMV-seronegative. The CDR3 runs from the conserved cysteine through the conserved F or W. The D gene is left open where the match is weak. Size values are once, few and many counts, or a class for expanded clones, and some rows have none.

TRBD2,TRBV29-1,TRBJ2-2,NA,CSVEGRRGGDTGELFF,TGCAGCGTTGAAGGGCGGCGGGGGGGGGACACCGGGGAGCTGTTTTTT
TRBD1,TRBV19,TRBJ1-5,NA,CASRVQGAGSNQPQHF,TGTGCCAGTAGAGTACAGGGGGCAGGTAGCAATCAGCCCCAGCATTTT
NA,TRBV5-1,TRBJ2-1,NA,CASSLAEGSYNEQFF,TGCGCCAGCAGCTTGGCGGAGGGTTCCTACAATGAGCAGTTCTTC
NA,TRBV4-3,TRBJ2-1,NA,CASSQDTGLGSYNEQFF,TGCGCCAGCAGCCAAGATACGGGTTTGGGCTCCTACAATGAGCAGTTCTTC
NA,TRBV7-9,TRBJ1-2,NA,CASSLAGGYTF,TGTGCCAGCAGCTTAGCCGGGGGCTACACCTTC
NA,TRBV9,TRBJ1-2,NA,CASSVAPTGVYGYTF,TGTGCCAGCAGCGTAGCTCCTACAGGAGTCTATGGCTACACCTTC
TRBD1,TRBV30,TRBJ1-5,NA,CAWSRDSNQPQHF,TGTGCCTGGAGCCGGGACAGTAATCAGCCCCAGCATTTT
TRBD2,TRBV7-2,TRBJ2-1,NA,CASSYRGGYYNEQFF,TGTGCCAGCAGCTATCGGGGGGGATACTACAATGAGCAGTTCTTC
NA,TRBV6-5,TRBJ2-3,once,CASRRSGIRDTQYF,TGTGCCAGCAGACGCTCAGGGATCCGAGATACGCAGTATTTT
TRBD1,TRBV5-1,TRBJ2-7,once,CASSSGQGVAVGYEQYF,TGCGCCAGCAGCTCCGGACAGGGGGTAGCAGTTGGCTACGAGCAGTACTTC
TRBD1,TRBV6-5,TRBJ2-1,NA,CATAGTGDNEQFF,TGTGCCACCGCCGGGACAGGGGACAATGAGCAGTTCTTC
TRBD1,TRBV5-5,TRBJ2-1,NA,CASTTGESYNEQFF,TGTGCCAGCACCACAGGGGAGTCCTACAATGAGCAGTTCTTC
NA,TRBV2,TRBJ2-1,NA,CASSGGDPYNEQFF,TGTGCCAGCAGTGGCGGCGATCCATACAATGAGCAGTTCTTC
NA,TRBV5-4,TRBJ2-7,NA,CASSLMDITYEQYF,TGTGCCAGCAGCTTAATGGACATAACCTACGAGCAGTACTTC
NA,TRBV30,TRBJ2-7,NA,CAWNLDGYYEQYF,TGTGCCTGGAACCTCGACGGGTACTACGAGCAGTACTTC
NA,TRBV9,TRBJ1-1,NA,CASSVHSNVETEAFF,TGTGCCAGCAGCGTACATAGTAACGTGGAGACCGAGGCTTTCTTT
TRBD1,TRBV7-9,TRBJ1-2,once,CASSLHRTGYGYTF,TGTGCCAGCAGCTTACATCGGACAGGCTATGGCTACACCTTC
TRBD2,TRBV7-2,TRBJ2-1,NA,CASSSGLAGGNEQFF,TGTGCCAGCAGCTCAGGACTAGCGGGGGGCAATGAGCAGTTCTTC
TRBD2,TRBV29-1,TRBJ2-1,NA,CSVSGTSSYNEQFF,TGCAGCGTTTCCGGGACTAGCTCCTACAATGAGCAGTTCTTC
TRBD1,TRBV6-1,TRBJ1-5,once,CASNKGQGVGQPQHF,TGTGCCAGCAATAAGGGACAGGGGGTGGGACAGCCCCAGCATTTT
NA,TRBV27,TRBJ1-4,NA,CASSFMRATNEKPFF,TGTGCCAGCAGTTTCATGCGGGCAACTAATGAAAAACCGTTTTTT
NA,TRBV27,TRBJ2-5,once,CASRPGSFRETQYF,TGTGCCAGCAGACCAGGGTCCTTTCGGGAGACCCAGTACTTC
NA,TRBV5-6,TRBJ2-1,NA,CASSLFRVTYNEQFF,TGTGCCAGCAGCTTGTTTCGGGTTACCTACAATGAGCAGTTCTTC
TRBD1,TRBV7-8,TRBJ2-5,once,CASSFSDRKETQYF,TGTGCCAGCAGCTTCTCGGACAGGAAAGAGACCCAGTACTTC
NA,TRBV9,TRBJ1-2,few,CASSPDREYGYTF,TGTGCCAGCAGCCCCGACCGGGAGTATGGCTACACCTTC
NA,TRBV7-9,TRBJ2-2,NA,CSSRDGQLNTGELFF,TGTTCCAGCAGGGACGGACAGCTGAACACCGGGGAGCTGTTTTTT
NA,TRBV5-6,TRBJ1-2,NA,CASSPPGQIYGYTF,TGTGCCAGCAGCCCCCCCGGACAGATTTATGGCTACACCTTC
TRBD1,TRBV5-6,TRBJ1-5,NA,CASSLGQGLNQPQHF,TGTGCCAGCAGCCTGGGACAGGGACTCAATCAGCCCCAGCATTTT
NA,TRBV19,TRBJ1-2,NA,CASSPTGDYGYTF,TGTGCCAGTAGCCCGACAGGTGACTATGGCTACACCTTC
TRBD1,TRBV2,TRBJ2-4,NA,CASSVAGGPVGIQYF,TGTGCCAGCAGTGTGGCAGGGGGACCCGTTGGGATTCAGTACTTC
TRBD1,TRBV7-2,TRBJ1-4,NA,CASSSRQGDEKLFF,TGTGCCAGCAGCAGCCGACAGGGCGATGAAAAACTGTTTTTT